This TCR beta chain emerged from a study of regulatory T cells in long-lasting Graves disease (dated by TCRdb to the early 2020s). Background on the whole study: Persistent Graves' disease was defined as persistently positive TSH receptor autoantibodies together with antithyroid drug treatment for over 5 years. In the clinical cohort, patients with persistent Graves' disease had used antithyroid drugs for an average of about 10.3 years. A total of around 35 samples underwent TCR sequencing, from 13 patients with persistent Graves' disease and some 20 patients with newly diagnosed Graves' disease. This study used TCR sequencing and RNA sequencing of peripheral blood to compare persistent Graves' disease patients against newly diagnosed Graves' disease patients. The study took place in China and was registered as a clinical trial.

V drops 3 bases and J drops 7 bases, leaving 13 bases in between. Including the terminal cysteine and phenylalanine, the CDR3 comprises 14 residues. The only DNA kept is the CDR3, 42 bases in frame from the first base. Via the germline V gene (reference sequence), CDR1 is LNHDA and CDR2 SQIVND. Library preparation used multiplex PCR. TCRdb names Illumina HiSeq 4000 as the instrument used. To build TCR beta libraries, CDR3 regions were amplified by Arm-PCR using iRepertoire HTBI primers. Before sequencing, the PCR products underwent gel purification. Turning to the authors' computational methods: Gene usage analysis of CDR3 amino acid clonotypes relied on the 55 to 80 TRBV and about 13 TRBJ segments identified across samples. Filtered high-quality paired reads were merged into contigs using COPE and FqMerger. BLAST was used to align contigs to IMGT TRBV, TRBD and TRBJ reference genes, and CDR3 was defined according to IMGT. Any clonotype with a frequency above 0.1% was classified as a highly expanded clone. Repertoire diversity was measured by Shannon entropy, and V-J evenness by the Gini coefficient. A clonotype found in more than one individual was treated as public. In TCRdb, the public reads were trimmed at Q25 with fastp and aligned with MiXCR, with productive beta chains retained. Rows merge per CDR3 protein into single entries with the most common DNA and genes. TCRdb's processing, not the authors', yielded these V and J calls. This sample has 650,000 to 850,000 distinct CDR3 sequences in its table, and about 30% of those were observed once. 35% to 55% of the sample goes to the ten largest clones.

In light of the paper, this sample's time point label describes: persistent/refractory GD, antithyroid drugs over 5 years with positive TRAb. RNA was extracted from PBMCs in TRIzol for both TCR sequencing and RNA sequencing. The diagnosis of Graves' disease followed American Thyroid Association guidelines. Patients for the study were recruited at an endocrinology department in Xi'an, China. Each patient gave approximately 9.7 milliliters of peripheral blood, collected in an EDTA anticoagulant tube. Ficoll Paque Plus density gradient separation was used to isolate PBMCs, and no additional T cell sorting was done. An Agilent 2100 Bioanalyzer and agarose gel were used to check RNA quality, while a NanoDrop 2000 measured RNA concentration. With respect to this clonotype: The target of this receptor is not known. No base quality values were provided; no much bigger clone lies one nucleotide off.

Beyond this particular receptor, the publication reports: Compared with newly diagnosed patients, persistent Graves' disease patients had lower TCR Shannon entropy and fewer highly expanded clones, which suggests clonal expansion. Persistent disease showed preferential use of TRBV28, TRBJ1-2 and TRBJ2-5, whereas newly diagnosed disease favored TRBV20-1 and TRBJ2-1. A larger number of public clonotypes was shared among persistent patients (approximately 3,000) than among newly diagnosed patients (roughly 980). As a limitation, the authors acknowledged that the small sample size may reduce accuracy. Sequencing and analysis were restricted to the TCR beta chain. Because the primary lesion, thyroid tissue, could not be accessed, the study looked at peripheral blood alone.

Sequenced here: peripheral blood mononuclear cells (PBMCs), sampled when the disease was refractory, from a patient treated with antithyroid drugs. The chain is assembled from TRBV19 and TRBJ1-5; the D gene is perhaps TRBD1, from 5 matching bases. The clonotype comes from a female donor with Graves disease. The nucleotide sequence reads as follows: TGTGCCAGTAGTATCCTGGGGGGAAGCCAGCCCCAGCATTTT. Translated, this is CASSILGGSQPQHF.